Here is one T cell receptor beta chain with its context. The data originate from a study of blood T cell repertoires in COVID-19. Turning to the study itself: Spain, Italy and the United States supplied samples that represented acute and convalescent COVID-19. T cells, B-cell-depleted T cells, or PBMCs provided the cDNA or gDNA that served as material.

In the original analysis: Estimated nucleated cell counts came from reference gene primer amplification. Produced via immunoSEQ multiplex PCR; TCRdb's table is partial and in-frame only. From that table come the V and J calls and clone size; the DNA was used to work out D and trimming. The repertoire has 200,000 to 250,000 clones, 80% to 90% of them found once; the top ten carry approximately 3.5%. V lost 6 bases, J lost 6 bases, and 16 bases stayed unmatched. CDR3 size: 16 residues. CDR1 and CDR2 from the germline V gene are WNHNN and SYGVQD (reference sequence). The study drew participants aged about 18 to 95 years from roughly 25 US areas.

Material for sequencing was PBMCs or T cells enriched from blood (not recorded which). The clonotype was recovered from a woman aged 30 to 39 who had been exposed to COVID-19. This rearrangement joins TRBV10-1 to TRBJ2-7; TRBD2 aligns across 8 bases. CDR3 residues: CASSVTSGGGPREQYF. The CDR3 DNA sequence: TGCGCCAGCAGCGTCACTAGCGGTGGGGGTCCCCGCGAGCAGTACTTC.